The clone carrying this T cell receptor beta chain was detected ten times or more. The antigen is unknown. The germline V and J ends were trimmed by 0 bases and 0 bases, with 15 bases remaining between them. This CDR3 has 17 amino acids. The V gene's germline CDR1 is SGHRS and CDR2 YFSETQ. The data originate from a study of CD8 T cells in ankylosing spondylitis. General study results and limits: Seemingly distinctive of ankylosing spondylitis blood was a TCR beta motif formed by eight highly homologous variants. Relatively rare in peripheral blood, disease-linked clones were also CD8+.

The TCR beta libraries were generated through quantitative 5'-RACE incorporating molecular barcodes. In TCRdb, the 5' RACE reads were re-called with MiXCR into one record per CDR3 protein. The repertoire has approximately 300,000 distinct CDR3 sequences, roughly 8% of them found once; the top ten carry roughly 15%. The material sequenced was blood, either unsorted or a sorted T cell fraction (not recorded which). The rearrangement joins TRBV5-1 to TRBJ2-5, with a possible D match to TRBD1 (6 bases). This sequence originates from a male donor with ankylosing spondylitis. For the CDR3, the DNA is TGCGCCAGCAGCTTGGCCTTGGGGGCAGGGGACCAAGAGACCCAGTACTTC. Its translation is CASSLALGAGDQETQYF.